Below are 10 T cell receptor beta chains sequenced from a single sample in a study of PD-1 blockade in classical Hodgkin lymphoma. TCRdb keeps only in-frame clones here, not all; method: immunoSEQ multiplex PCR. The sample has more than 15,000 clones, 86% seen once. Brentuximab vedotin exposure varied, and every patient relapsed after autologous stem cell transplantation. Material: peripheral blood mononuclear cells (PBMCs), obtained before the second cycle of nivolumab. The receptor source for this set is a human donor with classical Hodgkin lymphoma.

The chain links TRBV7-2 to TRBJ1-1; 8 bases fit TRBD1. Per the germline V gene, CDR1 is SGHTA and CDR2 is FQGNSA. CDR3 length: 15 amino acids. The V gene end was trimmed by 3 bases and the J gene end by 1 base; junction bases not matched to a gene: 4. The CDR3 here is CASSFGDRQNTEAFF. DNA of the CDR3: TGTGCCAGCAGCTTTGGGGACAGGCAGAACACTGAAGCTTTCTTT.

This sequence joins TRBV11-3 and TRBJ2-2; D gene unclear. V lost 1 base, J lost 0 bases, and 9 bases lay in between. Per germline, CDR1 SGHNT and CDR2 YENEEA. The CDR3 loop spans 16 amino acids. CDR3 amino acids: CASSLVGTTNTGELFF. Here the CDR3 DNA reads TGTGCCAGCAGCTTAGTCGGTACAACGAACACCGGGGAGCTGTTTTTT.

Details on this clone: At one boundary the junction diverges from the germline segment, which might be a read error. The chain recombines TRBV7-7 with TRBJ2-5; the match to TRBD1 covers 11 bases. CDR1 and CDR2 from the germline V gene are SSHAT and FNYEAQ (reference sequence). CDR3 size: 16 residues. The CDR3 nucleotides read TGTGCTAGCAGCTCGGGGACAGGGGGATGGCAAGAGACCCAGTACTTC. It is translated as CASSSGTGGWQETQYF.

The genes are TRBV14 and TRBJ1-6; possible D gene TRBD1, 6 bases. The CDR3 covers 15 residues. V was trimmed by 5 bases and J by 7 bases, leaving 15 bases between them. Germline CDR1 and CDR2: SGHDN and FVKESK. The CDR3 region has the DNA TGTGCCAGCAGCTCCTCGGGACACCTAAATTCACCCCTCCACTTT. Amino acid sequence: CASSSSGHLNSPLHF.

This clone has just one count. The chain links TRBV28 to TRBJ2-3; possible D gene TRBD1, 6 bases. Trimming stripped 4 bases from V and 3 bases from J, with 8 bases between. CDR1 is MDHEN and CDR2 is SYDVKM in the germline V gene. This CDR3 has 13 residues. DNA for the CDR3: TGTGCCAGCAGTTCCGGACAGACAGATACGCAGTATTTT. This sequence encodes CASSSGQTDTQYF.

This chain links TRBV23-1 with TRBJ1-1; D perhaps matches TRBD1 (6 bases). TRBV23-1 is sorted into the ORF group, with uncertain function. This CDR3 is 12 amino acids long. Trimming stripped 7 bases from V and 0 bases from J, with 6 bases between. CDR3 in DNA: TGCGCCAGCAACAGGGTGAACACTGAAGCTTTCTTT. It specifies CASNRVNTEAFF.

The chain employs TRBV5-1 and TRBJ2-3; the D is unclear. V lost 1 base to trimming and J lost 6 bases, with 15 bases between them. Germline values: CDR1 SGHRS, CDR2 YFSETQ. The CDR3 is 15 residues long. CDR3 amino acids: CASSLRLQKADTQYF. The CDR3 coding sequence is TGCGCCAGCAGCTTGCGACTCCAGAAGGCGGATACGCAGTATTTT.

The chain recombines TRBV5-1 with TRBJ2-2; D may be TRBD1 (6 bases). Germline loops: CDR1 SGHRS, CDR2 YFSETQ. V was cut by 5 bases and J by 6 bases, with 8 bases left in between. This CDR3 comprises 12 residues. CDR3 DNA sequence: TGCGCCAGCAGTGAGGGGGCCGGGGAGCTGTTTTTT. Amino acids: CASSEGAGELFF. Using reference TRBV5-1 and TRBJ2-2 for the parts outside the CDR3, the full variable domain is KAGVTQTPRYLIKTRGQQVTLSCSPISGHRSVSWYQQTPGQGLQFLFEYFSETQRNKGNFPGRFSGRQFSNSRSEMNVSTLELGDSALYLCASSEGAGELFFGEGSRLTVL.

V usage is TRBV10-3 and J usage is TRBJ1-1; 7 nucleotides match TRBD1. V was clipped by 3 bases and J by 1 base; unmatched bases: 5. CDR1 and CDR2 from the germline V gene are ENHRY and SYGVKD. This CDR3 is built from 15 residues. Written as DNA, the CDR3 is TGTGCCATCAGTGAAACAGGGGTGGGGAACACTGAAGCTTTCTTT. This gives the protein CAISETGVGNTEAFF.

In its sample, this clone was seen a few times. The chain's CDR3 is CASSLDGGLARETQYF. In DNA, the CDR3 is TGTGCCAGCAGCTTAGACGGGGGGCTTGCCAGAGAGACCCAGTACTTC. The rearrangement joins TRBV7-9 to TRBJ2-5, with D perhaps matching TRBD2 (7 bases). The CDR3 consists of 16 residues. Germline V gene lookup returns CDR1 SEHNR and CDR2 FQNEAQ (reference sequence). Trimming removed 1 base from V and 4 bases from J, with 16 bases in between.